The 15 T cell receptor beta chains below come from one sample, sequenced in a study of CD8 T cells in ankylosing spondylitis. Study results and caveats: A TCR beta motif of roughly eight highly homologous variants seemed to mark ankylosing spondylitis blood.

TCRdb used MiXCR to reprocess the 5' RACE reads, holding one entry per CDR3 protein. The sample records more than 650,000 distinct CDR3 sequences, about 10% being singletons. These TCRs are of unknown antigen specificity. Specimen: blood, either unsorted or a sorted T cell fraction (not recorded which). All receptors come from a male donor with ankylosing spondylitis.

V gene TRBV6-5 combines with J gene TRBJ2-3, with 7 bases fitting TRBD1. The J segment lost 0 bases and the V segment lost 4 bases, leaving 4 bases of the junction unmatched. CDR3 length: 15 residues. CDR1 and CDR2 from the germline V gene are MNHEY and SVGAGI. In nucleotides, the CDR3 is TGTGCCAGCAGTTTCCCGGGACAGAGCACAGATACGCAGTATTTT. Translated: CASSFPGQSTDTQYF.

J is TRBJ1-5 and V is TRBV24-1; D uncertain. Trimming left V 5 bases short and J 6 bases short, with 10 bases between. CDR1 KGHDR and CDR2 SFDVKD come from the germline V gene. The CDR3 is made up of 13 amino acids. DNA for the CDR3: TGTGCCACCAGTGGTGGACCTCTTCAGCCCCAGCATTTT. Translation: CATSGGPLQPQHF.

In its sample, this clonotype was seen a few times. The chain employs TRBV5-1 and TRBJ1-1; D possibly corresponds to TRBD1 (5 bases). CDR1 is SGHRS and CDR2 is YFSETQ in the germline V gene. The length of the CDR3 is 15 residues. Trimming removed 0 bases from V and 2 bases from J, with 11 bases in between. The CDR3 region has the DNA TGCGCCAGCAGCTTGGTGGCAGGGTCCAACACTGAAGCTTTCTTT. Translation gives CASSLVAGSNTEAFF.

This clonotype has at least ten counts. J is TRBJ1-5 and V is TRBV20-1; unclear D gene. CDR1 and CDR2 from the germline V gene are DFQATT and SNEGSKA (reference sequence). The CDR3 has 13 amino acids. V was clipped by 3 bases and J by 4 bases, with 10 bases between them. As DNA, the CDR3 is TGCAGTGCTAGCCGGACTTTTAATCAGCCCCAGCATTTT. Translated, it gives CSASRTFNQPQHF.

The chain uses TRBV20-1 and TRBJ1-4; the D is unclear. Per the germline V gene, CDR1 is DFQATT and CDR2 is SNEGSKA (reference sequence). The ends were cut back, 0 bases at V and 4 bases at J, with 12 bases in the middle. The length of the CDR3 is 15 residues. The CDR3 is CSARDRRQVNEKLFF. CDR3 DNA sequence: TGCAGTGCTAGAGATAGAAGACAAGTTAATGAAAAACTGTTTTTT.

This clonotype was picked up many times. This chain joins TRBV5-1 and TRBJ2-3; D not certain. The CDR3 runs to 14 residues. Trimming cost V 0 bases and J 4 bases, with 9 bases left between them. CDR1 is SGHRS and CDR2 is YFSETQ in the germline V gene. The CDR3 loop reads CASSLDLGADTQYF. The CDR3 bases are TGCGCCAGCAGCTTGGATCTAGGCGCAGATACGCAGTATTTT.

This clonotype came up many times. The chain links TRBV4-3 to TRBJ1-6; the D is unclear. The V end was cut by 0 bases, the J end by 3 bases, with 6 bases between. Per germline, CDR1 LGHNA and CDR2 YSLEER. This CDR3 is 15 amino acids long. CDR3 region: CASSQDAFYNSPLHF. CDR3 DNA: TGCGCCAGCAGCCAAGATGCGTTCTATAATTCACCCCTCCACTTT.

This clonotype was detected many times. The CDR3 protein is CSVRKGVSYNEQFF. The CDR3 nucleotides read TGCAGCGTCCGAAAGGGGGTCTCCTACAATGAGCAGTTCTTC. The J gene is TRBJ2-1, the V gene TRBV29-1; maybe TRBD1 (6 bases). Germline assignment: CDR1 SQVTM and CDR2 ANQGSEA. The CDR3 is 14 residues long. Between the trimmed V and J ends, which lost 6 bases and 0 bases, there was a span of 12 bases.

There are a few counts of this clonotype. V is TRBV4-1 and J is TRBJ1-2, with 9 positions matching TRBD1. The CDR3 loop spans 14 amino acids. The V segment lost 2 bases and the J segment 4 bases; nucleotides outside the gene matches: 2. Germline assignment: CDR1 MGHRA and CDR2 YSYEKL. Here the CDR3 reads CASSQRDRVYGYTF. CDR3 sequence (DNA): TGCGCCAGCAGCCAACGGGACAGGGTCTATGGCTACACCTTC.

The J gene is TRBJ1-2, the V gene TRBV10-3, with D unresolved. The CDR3 extends over 12 amino acids. Trimming pared 7 bases from V and 3 bases from J, leaving 9 bases between. Per germline, CDR1 ENHRY and CDR2 SYGVKD. The CDR3 loop is CAINTVYYGYTF. The CDR3 coding sequence is TGTGCCATCAATACCGTTTACTATGGCTACACCTTC.

This chain connects TRBV7-2 to TRBJ2-2; tentative D call: TRBD1 (5 bases). The V and J ends lost 2 bases and 13 bases respectively, with 17 bases between them. The CDR3 totals 14 residues. Per the germline V gene, CDR1 is SGHTA and CDR2 is FQGNSA. The CDR3 spells CASSLTRQTWGLFF. The CDR3 DNA sequence: TGTGCCAGCAGCTTAACCCGACAGACCTGGGGGCTGTTTTTT.

This clonotype appeared a few times. The chain recombines TRBV20-1 with TRBJ2-5; TRBD2 matches at 11 bases. Germline V lookup: CDR1 DFQATT, CDR2 SNEGSKA (reference sequence). The CDR3 is 14 amino acids. V was clipped by 2 bases and J by 4 bases; unmatched bases: 3. The CDR3 DNA follows: TGCAGTGCTAGACGGCTAGCGGGAGGAGAGACCCAGTACTTC. Its protein product is CSARRLAGGETQYF.

At least ten counts were recorded for this clonotype. The rearrangement links TRBV5-1 to TRBJ1-1; TRBD1 is a possible D gene (5 bases). Per the germline V gene, CDR1 is SGHRS and CDR2 is YFSETQ. V lost 4 bases to trimming and J lost 8 bases, with 15 bases between them. This CDR3 region has 13 residues. The CDR3 region has the DNA TGCGCCAGCAGCATACAGACCCAGGGAGAAGCTTTCTTT. Protein: CASSIQTQGEAFF.

V usage is TRBV20-1 and J usage is TRBJ1-2; no reliable D call. V shed 6 bases and J shed 8 bases, with 10 bases lying between them. There are 10 residues in the CDR3. Per the germline V gene, CDR1 is DFQATT and CDR2 is SNEGSKA (reference sequence). CDR3 in DNA: TGCAGTGCCGGAGGAGACGGCTACACCTTC. Its protein is CSAGGDGYTF.

V is TRBV20-1 and J is TRBJ1-4; possible D gene TRBD1, 6 bases. V shed 7 bases and J shed 8 bases, with 17 bases lying between them. Germline CDR1 and CDR2: DFQATT and SNEGSKA (reference sequence). This CDR3 comprises 13 residues. Written as DNA, the CDR3 is TGCAGTGGCAGAGGGGGGCGAGGGGAAAAACTGTTTTTT. Translating gives CSGRGGRGEKLFF.